The present TCR beta chain was sequenced within a study of T and B cells in COVID-19 patients. Study-level background: Peripheral blood came from COVID-19 patients with active infection or after recovery. Critical illness requiring mechanical ventilation or extracorporeal membrane oxygenation affected about 65% of the 20 active-infection patients.

Study results and limitations: There were 2,000 to 3,000 TCR clusters exclusive to the recovered cohort, 31 with low generation probability.

Each TRB amplification used roughly 250-550 ng of genomic DNA from blood. This CDR3 is built from 14 residues. V was pared by 6 bases and J by 3 bases, with 2 bases of the junction left unmatched. BIOMED2 TRB-A/B primer pools were used in multiplex TRB PCR. In TCRdb, the multiplex PCR reads were re-called with MiXCR into one record per CDR3 protein. The sample has thousands of distinct CDR3 sequences; about 25% are singletons. This clonotype was seen ten or more times. As yet, its antigen is unknown. The sequencing sample was made of blood. The chain combines TRBV12-3 or TRBV12-4 with TRBJ2-7; 13 bases line up with TRBD2. The origin of this receptor is a human donor who had recovered from COVID-19. The chain's CDR3 is CASRRTSGSYEQYF. The CDR3 DNA sequence: TGTGCCAGCAGAAGGACTAGCGGGAGCTACGAGCAGTACTTC.